This TCR beta chain was obtained from a study of T cell repertoires in cytomegalovirus infection. The overall study: Carrying CMV and the relevant HLA type showed in public TCR beta signatures.

The CDR3 extends over 18 amino acids. Germline trimming cut 1 base from V and 2 bases from J; bases unmatched to any gene: 10. The germline gives CDR1 MNHEY, CDR2 SVGAGI. This clonotype was observed at least ten times. As yet, its antigen is unknown. TCRdb called the reads again in MiXCR, with one record for every CDR3 protein. This table holds tens of thousands of distinct CDR3 sequences, about 22% found once. Input material: PBMCs, sequenced either directly or after in vitro stimulation (not recorded which). The source of this sequence is a human donor in good health (CMV status not recorded). Some clones in this sample may be carry-over from other donors' samples. The genes are TRBV6-5 and TRBJ2-1; TRBD2 agrees at 8 bases. The CDR3 here is CASSYWPTSGTTYNEQFF. The CDR3 coding sequence is TGTGCCAGCAGTTACTGGCCTACTAGCGGAACGACCTACAATGAGCAGTTCTTC.